The 30 T cell receptor beta chains below come from one sample, sequenced in a study of Graves' ophthalmopathy and Graves' hyperthyroidism. Researchers took RNA transcripts and amplified TCR beta CDR3 regions from them. Second-round multiplex PCR came after first-round RT-PCR with HTBI primers. TCRdb re-called the multiplex PCR reads with MiXCR, one entry per CDR3 protein. The data contain around 1,200,000 distinct CDR3 sequences, 35% to 40% of them singletons. The material sequenced was peripheral blood or thyroid tissue (not recorded which). The receptors derive from an adult man with Graves' hyperthyroidism.

This clonotype was detected ten times or more. The chain uses TRBV9 and TRBJ1-2; D gene uncertain. The V end lost 3 bases, the J end lost 6 bases, and 15 bases lay between the germline ends. Germline-derived CDR1 and CDR2 are SGDLS and YYNGEE. CDR3 length: 14 residues. CDR3 nucleotide sequence: TGTGCCAGCAGCGAGGCACAGCGAAACGATGGCTACACCTTC. It encodes CASSEAQRNDGYTF. Drawing the rest from reference TRBV9 and TRBJ1-2, the complete variable domain is DSGVTQTPKHLITATGQRVTLRCSPRSGDLSVYWYQQSLDQGLQFLIQYYNGEERAKGNILERFSAQQFPDLHSELNLSSLELGDSALYFCASSEAQRNDGYTFGSGTRLTVV.

V and J are TRBV5-4 and TRBJ2-2; 8 nucleotides agree with TRBD2. J was trimmed by 2 bases and V by 0 bases; bases with no gene match: 3. CDR3 length: 16 residues. Germline values: CDR1 SGHNT, CDR2 YYREEE (reference sequence). The CDR3 is CASSLGRGVNTGELFF. CDR3 in DNA: TGTGCCAGCAGCTTGGGGCGGGGGGTCAACACCGGGGAGCTGTTTTTT.

This clonotype was found many times. V is TRBV4-3 and J is TRBJ1-6, with a tentative D call TRBD1 (5 bases). V was clipped by 2 bases and J by 9 bases, with 8 bases between them. CDR1 LGHNA and CDR2 YSLEER come from the germline V gene. The CDR3 is 13 residues long. CDR3 amino acids: CASSQTQVSPLHF. For the CDR3, the DNA is TGCGCCAGCAGCCAAACACAGGTTTCACCCCTCCACTTT.

About this clonotype: This sequence may be a read error, since a much larger clone differs from it by one base. This rearrangement joins TRBV7-9 to TRBJ1-5, with TRBD1 as a possible D gene (6 bases). V was clipped by 1 base and J by 3 bases, with 13 bases between them. The CDR3 runs 16 residues. The germline CDR1 and CDR2 sequences are SEHNR and FQNEAQ (reference sequence). The CDR3 nucleotides are TGTGCCAGCAGCTTAGAAGCGGCAGGGGACAATCAGCCCCAGCATTTT. Residues: CASSLEAAGDNQPQHF.

This clonotype was picked up many times. This chain joins TRBV7-2 and TRBJ2-5; 7 positions match TRBD1. The trim removed 5 bases at V and 6 bases at J, leaving 6 bases unmatched. The CDR3 is 13 residues long. CDR1 and CDR2 (germline): SGHTA, FQGNSA. CDR3 loop: CASSQGVMKTQYF. The CDR3 DNA reads as TGTGCCAGCAGCCAGGGGGTTATGAAGACCCAGTACTTC.

Concerning this clonotype: A read error may explain this, as a much larger clone is one base away. The gene calls are TRBV20-1 and TRBJ1-6, with 9 bases aligning to TRBD1. Germline loops: CDR1 DFQATT, CDR2 SNEGSKA (reference sequence). The V and J ends lost 1 base and 10 bases, in that order; junction bases with no gene match: 11. This CDR3 is built from 16 residues. For the CDR3, the DNA is TGCAGTGCTAGAGCGGGGACAGGGTTGTATTCCTCACCCCTCCACTTT. Protein: CSARAGTGLYSSPLHF.

V gene TRBV6-1 combines with J gene TRBJ1-2; weak D call: TRBD1 (5 bases). Between the trimmed V and J ends, which lost 7 bases and 3 bases, there was a span of 9 bases. The germline V gene has CDR1 MNHNS and CDR2 SASEGT. This CDR3 is 12 amino acids long. Written as DNA, the CDR3 is TGTGCCAGCAAACAGGAGTACTATGGCTACACCTTC. Protein product: CASKQEYYGYTF.

The sample holds many counts of this clonotype. The CDR3 DNA sequence: TGCAGTGCCTGGTCCCCCGGGGAGCTGTTTTTT. Its translation is CSAWSPGELFF. The chain uses TRBV20-1 and TRBJ2-2; no definite D call. The CDR3 has 11 residues. Trimming removed 6 bases from V and 6 bases from J, with 8 bases in between. The germline CDR1 and CDR2 sequences are DFQATT and SNEGSKA (reference sequence).

Worth noting for this clonotype: A much larger clone lies one base from this, so it may be a read error. The chain couples TRBV14 to TRBJ2-7; TRBD1 aligns across 8 bases. The CDR3 sequence is 15 residues long. Trimming removed 0 bases from V and 5 bases from J; junction bases left unmatched: 6. Germline V gene sequence: CDR1 SGHDN, CDR2 FVKESK. CDR3 nucleotides: TGTGCCAGCAGCCAAGACAGGGGGCTTGGGAACGAGCAGTACTTC. Translation: CASSQDRGLGNEQYF.

This clonotype was detected ten times or more. The rearrangement links TRBV10-3 to TRBJ2-7; D unclear. CDR1 and CDR2 from the germline V gene are ENHRY and SYGVKD. Between the trimmed V and J ends, which lost 3 bases and 9 bases, there was a span of 15 bases. The CDR3 has 13 amino acids. DNA for the CDR3: TGTGCCATCAGTGATTCTAGTGCGGAACGGCAGTACTTC. Residues: CAISDSSAERQYF.

The CDR3 region has the DNA TGTGCCAGTAGCGCAACCCCGCACTCCTACGAGCAGTACTTC. Protein sequence: CASSATPHSYEQYF. V and J are TRBV19 and TRBJ2-7; D is unclear. CDR1 is LNHDA, CDR2 SQIVND, per germline (reference sequence). CDR3 length equals 14 residues. Between the trimmed V and J ends, which lost 6 bases and 0 bases, there was a span of 12 bases.

This clonotype was counted only a few times. Its ends do not fully match the called genes, so a read error is possible. The chain recombines TRBV5-1 with TRBJ2-7, with D possibly matching TRBD2 (5 bases). This CDR3 is 15 amino acids long. Germline CDR1 SGHRS, CDR2 YFSETQ. The CDR3 DNA reads TGTGCCAGCAGCTTGGCGGGTAAAGTGGCCTACGAGCAGTACTTC. Amino acid sequence: CASSLAGKVAYEQYF.

The rearrangement uses TRBV7-2 and TRBJ2-7; 7 bases agree with TRBD1. The V segment lost 5 bases and the J segment 12 bases; nucleotides outside the gene matches: 7. The CDR3 loop spans 11 amino acids. The germline gives CDR1 SGHTA, CDR2 FQGNSA. CDR3 residues: CASSPARQGYF. The CDR3 region has the DNA TGTGCCAGCAGCCCCGCCAGACAGGGGTACTTC. The entire variable domain, with the rest obtained from reference TRBV7-2 and TRBJ2-7, is as follows: GAGVSQSPSNKVTEKGKDVELRCDPISGHTALYWYRQSLGQGLEFLIYFQGNSAPDKSGLPSDRFSAERTGGSVSTLTIQRTQQEDSAVYLCASSPARQGYFGPGTRLTVT.

The rearrangement links TRBV19 to TRBJ2-5; 7 bases are a match to TRBD1. This CDR3 is 11 amino acids long. The germline V gene encodes CDR1 LNHDA and CDR2 SQIVND (reference sequence). Here the CDR3 reads CGSGTEETQYF. Written as DNA, the CDR3 is TGTGGCTCCGGGACAGAAGAGACCCAGTACTTC. Using reference TRBV19 and TRBJ2-5 for the parts outside the CDR3, the full variable domain is DGGITQSPKYLFRKEGQNVTLSCEQNLNHDAMYWYRQDPGQGLRLIYYSQIVNDFQKGDIAEGYSVSREKKESFPLTVTSAQKNPTAFYLCGSGTEETQYFGPGTRLLVL.

The chain uses TRBV20-1 and TRBJ1-5; 11 nucleotides line up with TRBD1. Germline-derived CDR1 and CDR2 are DFQATT and SNEGSKA (reference sequence). The CDR3 is made up of 16 amino acids. The V segment lost 0 bases and the J segment 3 bases; nucleotides outside the gene matches: 4. CDR3 region: CSARDPGQGANQPQHF. DNA for the CDR3: TGCAGTGCTAGAGATCCAGGACAGGGGGCCAATCAGCCCCAGCATTTT.

This clonotype was seen only a few times. The V call is TRBV6-2 or TRBV6-3, the J call TRBJ1-5; no reliable D call. CDR3 size: 15 residues. Trimming removed 5 bases at V and 4 bases at J, with 15 bases between. Germline-derived CDR1 and CDR2 are MNHEY and SVGEGT. The CDR3 protein is CASSDTERQNQPQHF. In DNA form, the CDR3 reads TGTGCCAGCAGTGATACAGAACGGCAAAATCAGCCCCAGCATTTT.

CDR3 amino acids: CASSWQGAEQYF. The CDR3 DNA follows: TGTGCCAGCAGTTGGCAGGGGGCCGAGCAGTACTTC. The genes are TRBV7-2 and TRBJ2-7, with 8 bases lining up with TRBD1. The CDR3 spans 12 residues. V trimming: 6 bases; J trimming: 6 bases; junction bases outside the gene matches: 4. Looked up from germline, CDR1 is SGHTA and CDR2 is FQGNSA.

In regard to this clonotype: A clone one base away is much larger, so this may be a read error. V gene TRBV11-2 combines with J gene TRBJ1-5; TRBD1 matches 7 bases. Looked up from germline, CDR1 is SGHAT and CDR2 is FQNNGV. V was pared by 5 bases and J by 10 bases, with 11 bases of the junction left unmatched. The CDR3 has 14 residues. The CDR3 coding sequence is TGTGCCAGCAGCCCAGGACAGGCCAGCTCTCCCCAGCATTTT. As protein: CASSPGQASSPQHF.

To note about this clonotype: Possible read error: a much larger clone is one base away. V is TRBV20-1 and J is TRBJ1-2; perhaps TRBD1 as D (5 bases). The CDR3 covers 13 residues. Germline V CDR1 and CDR2: DFQATT, SNEGSKA (reference sequence). CDR3 sequence reads: CSPLGARGYSYTF. CDR3 nucleotide sequence: TGCAGTCCACTTGGGGCTCGGGGCTATAGCTACACCTTC.

This clonotype was counted a few times. The chain combines TRBV29-1 with TRBJ1-1; D perhaps matches TRBD1 (6 bases). The CDR3 has 12 amino acids. Germline-derived CDR1 and CDR2 are SQVTM and ANQGSEA. Between the trimmed V and J ends, which lost 7 bases and 8 bases, there was a span of 17 bases. The CDR3 sequence: CSADQGRGEAFF. The CDR3 coding sequence is TGCAGCGCCGATCAGGGGAGGGGGGAAGCTTTCTTT.

CDR3 residues: CASSQDRGNISYEQYF. The CDR3 region has the DNA TGTGCCAGCAGCCAAGATAGGGGGAACATCTCCTACGAGCAGTACTTC. V is TRBV14 and J is TRBJ2-7; the D gene is possibly TRBD1 (6 bases). V shed 0 bases and J shed 0 bases, with 12 bases lying between them. The CDR3 loop spans 16 amino acids. Germline lookup yields CDR1 SGHDN and CDR2 FVKESK. The whole variable domain, remainder taken from reference TRBV14 and TRBJ2-7, is EAGVTQFPSHSVIEKGQTVTLRCDPISGHDNLYWYRRVMGKEIKFLLHFVKESKQDESGMPNNRFLAERTGGTYSTLKVQPAELEDSGVYFCASSQDRGNISYEQYFGPGTRLTVT.

This clonotype appeared many times. The gene calls are TRBV5-1 and TRBJ2-7, with 9 bases matching TRBD1. J gave up 6 bases and V 4 bases, and 11 bases lay outside the gene matches. This CDR3 is built from 15 residues. Germline V gene lookup returns CDR1 SGHRS and CDR2 YFSETQ. The CDR3 is CASSERTGDLLEQYF. The DNA of the CDR3 is TGCGCCAGCAGCGAAAGGACAGGGGACCTCCTCGAGCAGTACTTC.

This clonotype has only one observation. With a much larger clone just one base away, this may be a read error. The gene calls are TRBV7-9 and TRBJ1-5, with no clear D. Trimming pared 5 bases from V and 6 bases from J, leaving 11 bases between. The CDR3 is 13 residues long. CDR1 and CDR2 (germline): SEHNR, FQNEAQ (reference sequence). The CDR3 DNA reads TGTGCCAGCAGCCTCCCCTCGGGTCAGCCCCAGCATTTT. Translation: CASSLPSGQPQHF.

This chain links TRBV7-3 with TRBJ1-6, with a weak D call TRBD1 (5 bases). Germline V gene sequence: CDR1 SGHTA, CDR2 FQGTGA. The CDR3 has 14 amino acids. The V end lost 5 bases, the J end lost 12 bases, and 17 bases lay between the germline ends. CDR3 nucleotides: TGTGCCAGCAGCCAAAGGGACGGCCTCAAACCCCTCCACTTT. Its protein is CASSQRDGLKPLHF. The complete variable domain, with remaining parts taken from reference TRBV7-3 and TRBJ1-6, reads GAGVSQTPSNKVTEKGKYVELRCDPISGHTALYWYRQSLGQGPEFLIYFQGTGAADDSGLPNDRFFAVRPEGSVSTLKIQRTERGDSAVYLCASSQRDGLKPLHFGNGTRLTVT.

The chain carries TRBV2 and TRBJ1-6; D might be TRBD1 (6 bases). CDR1 is SNHLY and CDR2 is FYNNEI in the germline V gene. The CDR3 sequence is 12 residues long. The CDR3 sequence is CANRDLRGPLHF. DNA for the CDR3: TGTGCAAACAGGGACCTTCGGGGACCCCTCCACTTT.

There are many counts of this clonotype. This chain joins TRBV15 and TRBJ2-5; TRBD1 is a possible D gene (5 bases). This CDR3 comprises 14 residues. V gave up 2 bases and J gave up 5 bases, with 12 bases separating them. Germline-derived CDR1 and CDR2 are LNHNV and YYDKDF (reference sequence). The chain's CDR3 is CATSRSGKAETQYF. CDR3 coding DNA: TGTGCCACCAGCAGATCAGGGAAAGCCGAGACCCAGTACTTC.

This clonotype occurred many times. The rearrangement links TRBV20-1 to TRBJ1-1, with D uncertain. V dropped 2 bases and J dropped 1 base, with 8 bases sitting between them. There are 13 residues in the CDR3. Germline V gene sequence: CDR1 DFQATT, CDR2 SNEGSKA (reference sequence). CDR3 sequence (DNA): TGCAGTGCTAGACCCAGATCGAACACTGAAGCTTTCTTT. Its protein is CSARPRSNTEAFF.

This sequence joins TRBV29-1 and TRBJ2-7; D gene unclear. The V end was cut by 1 base, the J end by 8 bases, with 15 bases between. Germline V gives CDR1 SQVTM, CDR2 ANQGSEA. The CDR3 runs 13 residues. The CDR3 is CSVEVENQPQQYF. CDR3 DNA sequence: TGCAGCGTTGAAGTTGAGAATCAGCCCCAGCAGTACTTC.

This clonotype was detected many times. The chain carries TRBV7-9 and TRBJ2-7; TRBD1 matches 10 bases. This CDR3 spans 16 amino acids. V dropped 6 bases and J dropped 4; count of bases not matched to a gene: 12. Germline V gene data show CDR1 as SEHNR and CDR2 as FQNEAQ (reference sequence). The CDR3 protein is CASSSKTGTGVYEQYF. The DNA for the CDR3 is TGTGCCAGCAGTTCAAAGACCGGGACAGGGGTTTACGAGCAGTACTTC.

V and J are TRBV29-1 and TRBJ1-6; D is possibly TRBD1 (5 bases). CDR1 and CDR2 from the germline V gene are SQVTM and ANQGSEA. The CDR3 has 13 residues. V was cut by 6 bases and J by 9 bases, with 15 bases left in between. Written as DNA, the CDR3 is TGCAGCGTAGAGGGGACCAGAGGTTCACCCCTCCACTTT. Protein: CSVEGTRGSPLHF.